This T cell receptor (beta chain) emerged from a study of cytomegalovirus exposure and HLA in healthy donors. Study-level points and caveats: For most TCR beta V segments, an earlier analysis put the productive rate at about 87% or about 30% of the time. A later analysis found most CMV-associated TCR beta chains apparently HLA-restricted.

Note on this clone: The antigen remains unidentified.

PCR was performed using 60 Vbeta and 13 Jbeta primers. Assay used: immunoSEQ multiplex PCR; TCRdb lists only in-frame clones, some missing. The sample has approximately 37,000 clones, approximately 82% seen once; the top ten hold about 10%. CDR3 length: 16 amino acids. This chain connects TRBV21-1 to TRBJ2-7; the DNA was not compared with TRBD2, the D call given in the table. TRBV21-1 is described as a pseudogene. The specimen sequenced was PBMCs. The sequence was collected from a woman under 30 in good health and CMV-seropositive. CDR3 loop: CASSVLAGGLSYEQYF. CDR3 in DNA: TGTGCCAGCAGCGTCCTAGCGGGAGGTCTTTCCTACGAGCAGTACTTC.